This T cell receptor beta chain derives from a study of blood T cell repertoires in COVID-19. For the study at large: Both acute and convalescent COVID-19 samples were obtained from the United States, Italy and Spain.

Generated by immunoSEQ multiplex PCR, the TCRdb table keeps only in-frame clones and is missing some. The sample includes more than 60,000 clones, about 88% of them seen just once. The receptor was derived from a woman in her 50s with active or convalescent COVID-19. Sequenced: peripheral blood.

CDR3 sequence (DNA): TGTGCCAGCGGAGCTTACCAGTACAGGGGGACTAATGAAAAACTGTTTTTT. It codes for CASGAYQYRGTNEKLFF. The chain has TRBV7-9 and TRBJ1-4, with TRBD1 identical over 8 bases. Looked up from germline, CDR1 is SEHNR and CDR2 is FQNEAQ (reference sequence). V lost 8 bases and J lost 2; bases outside the gene matches: 13. This CDR3 contains 17 residues. The full variable domain, completed using reference TRBV7-9 and TRBJ1-4, is DTGVSQNPRHKITKRGQNVTFRCDPISEHNRLYWYRQTLGQGPEFLTYFQNEAQLEKSRLLSDRFSAERPKGSFSTLEIQRTEQGDSAMYLCASGAYQYRGTNEKLFFGSGTQLSVL.